This T cell receptor beta chain was recovered during a study of shared clonotypes between healthy human individuals. Overall study: The people who gave samples were a couple of women and a few men aged 18 to 49.

CDR3 length: 14 amino acids. CDR1 and CDR2 (germline): MDHEN, SYDVKM. Trimming took off 5 bases at V and 0 bases at J, with 10 bases between the two ends. Recent acute infections and vaccinations were absent in the healthy HIV-negative adult donors. Assay runs were performed at deep level. Sequencing used immunoSEQ multiplex PCR; TCRdb keeps in-frame clones, though not all of them. This table holds around 330,000 clones, approximately 74% found once. In the case of this clone: Its antigen is as yet unknown.

Findings and caveats of the study: Naive subsets generally exceeded memory subsets in estimated richness.

This clonotype was sampled from a man aged 25-45 years in good health. The chain recombines TRBV28 with TRBJ1-1; D unresolved. Sequenced material: memory CD4+ T cells sorted from blood. Subset denoted: CD45RA-negative fraction. The CDR3 sequence is CASSLRSMNTEAFF. DNA for the CDR3: TGTGCCAGCAGTCTCCGGTCCATGAACACTGAAGCTTTCTTT.